This T cell receptor beta chain was captured in a study of identical twins. Study findings and constraints: Memory repertoires showed no such pattern, whereas abundant cord blood beta clonotypes carried fewer insertions. Within monozygotic twins, out-of-frame TCR alpha sharing was underestimated by the models. Twins' excess sharing was less marked for out-of-frame beta sequences.

A universal primer site was incorporated via template switching, and the cDNA contained unique molecular identifiers. TCRdb redid the calling of the 5' RACE reads with MiXCR, one entry per CDR3 protein. The data hold some 710,000 distinct CDR3 sequences, with approximately 6.1% observed a single time. This clonotype has ten or more counts. Its antigen is undetermined. V was trimmed by 6 bases and J by 6 bases, leaving 14 bases between them. Germline V gene sequence: CDR1 SQVTM, CDR2 ANQGSEA. The CDR3 covers 13 residues. The genes are TRBV29-1 and TRBJ2-2, with D possibly TRBD1 on 6 matching bases. Sequences were obtained from naive T cells sorted from blood. This TCR was sampled from a man in his late teens or twenties in good health. CDR3 residues: CSVQGLWPGELFF. CDR3 sequence (DNA): TGCAGCGTGCAGGGGCTTTGGCCCGGGGAGCTGTTTTTT.